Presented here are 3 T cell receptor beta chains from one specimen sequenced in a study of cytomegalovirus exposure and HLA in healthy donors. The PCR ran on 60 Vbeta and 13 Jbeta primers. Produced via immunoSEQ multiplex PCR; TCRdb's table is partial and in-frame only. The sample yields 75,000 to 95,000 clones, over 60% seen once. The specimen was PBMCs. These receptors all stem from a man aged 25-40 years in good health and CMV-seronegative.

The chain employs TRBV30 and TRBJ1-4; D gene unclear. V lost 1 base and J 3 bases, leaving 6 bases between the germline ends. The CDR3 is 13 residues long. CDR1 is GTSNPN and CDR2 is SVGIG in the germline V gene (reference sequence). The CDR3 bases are TGTGCCTGGAGTGCGGGAGCTAATGAAAAACTGTTTTTT. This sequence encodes CAWSAGANEKLFF.

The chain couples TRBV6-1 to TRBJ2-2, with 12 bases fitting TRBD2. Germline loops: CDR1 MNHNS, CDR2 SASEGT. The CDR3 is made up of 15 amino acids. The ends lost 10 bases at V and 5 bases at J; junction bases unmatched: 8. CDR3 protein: CATKPGLAGTGELFF. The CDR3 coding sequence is TGTGCCACAAAACCCGGACTAGCGGGAACCGGGGAGCTGTTTTTT.

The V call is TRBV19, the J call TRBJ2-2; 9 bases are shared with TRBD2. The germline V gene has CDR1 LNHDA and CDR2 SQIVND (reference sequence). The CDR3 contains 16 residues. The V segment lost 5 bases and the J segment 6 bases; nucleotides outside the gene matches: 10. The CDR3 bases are TGTGCCAGTAGTCCAATGGCGGGAGGGTTAGCCGGGGAGCTGTTTTTT. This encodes CASSPMAGGLAGELFF.